This record looks at one T cell receptor beta chain sequence and its context. What it recognizes is unknown. The record originates from a study of identifying expanded T cells in peripheral blood. Sequenced by immunoSEQ multiplex PCR; TCRdb stores in-frame clones only, minus some. The sample yields around 100,000 clones, 80% to 90% seen once. General study results and limits: Clone count variance between roughly 2-week samples rose with total template count.

Material: blood. The TCR originated in a person aged 18 to 75 in good health.

CDR3 DNA sequence: TGTGCCAGCAGGCCGGACACGGGAAGCAATCAGCCCCAGCATTTT. This gives the protein CASRPDTGSNQPQHF. The V gene is TRBV2, the J gene TRBJ1-5; a weak D match, TRBD1 (5 bases). CDR1 and CDR2 from the germline V gene are SNHLY and FYNNEI. The length of the CDR3 is 15 residues. The V and J ends lost 6 bases and 1 base respectively, with 13 bases between them.